Detailed here is one T cell receptor (beta chain). The clone's antigen remains unknown. Base qualities were left out, and no much larger clone turns up one base away. The CDR3 covers 15 residues, taking in both the cysteine and the phenylalanine. CDR3 DNA only is kept here, 45 bases in frame from base 1. V gives up 6 bases and J gives up 2 bases, and the segment between their germline ends measures 13 bases. Based on the germline V gene, the CDR1 and CDR2 sequences are SGHTA and FQGTGA. Donors were healthy HIV-negative adults with no recently reported acute infections or vaccinations. All donors were Caucasian adults living in Nashville, Tennessee, USA. CD4+ T cells were enriched through magnetic negative selection, after which naive cells were positively selected on CD45RA and the remaining negative fraction served as the memory subset. Blood was obtained by leukapheresis, after which PBMCs were separated by Ficoll-Histopaque density gradient centrifugation and cryopreserved in liquid nitrogen vapor phase. Analytical flow cytometry was used to check the purity and quantity of each magnetically sorted T cell population. Each sorted fraction had its genomic DNA isolated and then quantified by UV absorbance on a Nanodrop 2000c.

The sample originates from a study of shared clonotypes between healthy human individuals (dated by TCRdb to the early 2020s). Regarding the research as a whole: A couple of women and three men aged 18 to 49 years were included in the cohort. Libraries were prepared and TCR repertoires were sequenced by different laboratories using diverse techniques, in order to increase sequencing depth and limit assay-specific biases. Leukapheresis yielded between about 0.85 and 10 billion PBMCs per donor. Blood TCR repertoires of about five healthy adults were deeply sequenced to estimate repertoire size and the extent of clonotype sharing between individuals. For each donor, CD4 naive and CD4 memory were each given three plates, CD8 naive was given two plates, and CD8 memory was given one plate. Overall study results and their limits: Sharing across a few donors was observed for about 5% of naive CD4, 3% to 3.5% of naive CD8, over 2% of memory CD4, and over 0.3% of memory CD8 clonotypes. Clonotypes shared by all four sorted-subset donors showed higher generation probabilities than non-shared clonotypes. The genetic and exposure-history diversity represented was limited by the small number of donors. Larger estimated clonotype richness was generally found for naive subsets than for memory subsets. Incomplete sequencing was indicated by rarefaction of sorted-subset datasets, despite the large sequencing depth. Sampling was restricted to blood, and TCR repertoires in tissues likely differ from the TCR repertoires found in blood. Pairwise subsampling indicated that sequencing depth was expected to affect the degree of clonotype sharing among donors.

Using the deep immunoSEQ assay, TCR CDR3 regions were amplified from genomic DNA by multiplex PCR. For each cell subset, the extracted genomic DNA was distributed evenly across all wells of several immunoSEQ 96-well plates, and each plate served as one replicate. For sorted subsets, each replicate PCR was loaded with 150 to 250 ng genomic DNA, equivalent to about 33,000 T cell genomes. Purified libraries were quantified with a Qubit 3.0 fluorometer, sized on a Bioanalyzer 2100, and re-quantified with the KAPA Library Quantification kit. A separate single-read 150-cycle Illumina NextSeq 550 flow cell was used to sequence each immunoSEQ 96-well plate. For the original study's pipeline: Because the immunoSEQ output held only junctional sequences and lacked quality scores, the filtering could not match the filtering applied to full-length reads. To assign V/J genes and CDR3, sequences were annotated against IMGT germline references using PyIR, a Python wrapper for IgBLAST v1.9. Reads were removed for weak V/J assignments (E-value above 1e-6), missing CDR3, stop codons, out-of-frame junctions, or ambiguous translated residues. V3J clonotypes were defined by identical inferred V gene, J gene, and CDR3 amino acid sequence. The percentage overlap between two repertoires was calculated by dividing the number of shared unique clonotypes by the size of the smaller repertoire. Richness of each repertoire was evaluated using RTK rarefaction, the Chao1 estimator, and Recon v2.1 estimates of unobserved clonotypes. OLGA was used to compute generation probabilities for all TCRbeta clonotypes that the gDNA method yielded from a handful of donors. In TCRdb, the immuneACCESS table is reduced to in-frame sequences with V and J assigned. These tables do not hold every clone; where another copy was compared, an unresolved V gene accounts for under half, and the others remain unexplained. V and J calls and clone size follow that table, whereas D and trimming were derived from the DNA. The sample table records fewer than 850,000 clones; about two thirds of these occur just once. The ten most abundant clones make up 1.5% to 2% of the sample.

The material sequenced was memory CD4+ T cells sorted from blood. Per the publication, the cell subset or site label means: CD45RA-negative fraction. Here the chain combines TRBV7-3 and TRBJ2-2; confidence is insufficient to name the D gene. The receptor comes from a woman between 25 and 40 years old in good health. In nucleotides, the sequence is TGTGCCAGCAGGCTGGCCGCCGGTAACACCGGGGAGCTGTTTTTT. Its protein product is CASRLAAGNTGELFF.